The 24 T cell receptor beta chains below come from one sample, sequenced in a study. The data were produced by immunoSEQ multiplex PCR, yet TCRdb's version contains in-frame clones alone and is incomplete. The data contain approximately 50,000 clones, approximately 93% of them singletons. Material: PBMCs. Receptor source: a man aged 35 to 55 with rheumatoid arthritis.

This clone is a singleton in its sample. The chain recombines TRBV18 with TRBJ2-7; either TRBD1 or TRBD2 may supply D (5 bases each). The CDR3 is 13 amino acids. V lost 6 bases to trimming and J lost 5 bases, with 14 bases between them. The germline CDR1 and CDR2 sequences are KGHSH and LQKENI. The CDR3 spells CASSTWGNDEQYF. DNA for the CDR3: TGTGCCAGCTCTACCTGGGGGAACGACGAGCAGTACTTC.

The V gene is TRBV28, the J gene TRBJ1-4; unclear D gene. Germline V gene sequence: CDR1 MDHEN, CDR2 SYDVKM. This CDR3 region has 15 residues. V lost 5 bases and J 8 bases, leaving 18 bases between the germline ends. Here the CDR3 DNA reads TGTGCCAGCAGTCTAAATGGAGGGAAGAACGAAAAACTGTTTTTT. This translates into CASSLNGGKNEKLFF.

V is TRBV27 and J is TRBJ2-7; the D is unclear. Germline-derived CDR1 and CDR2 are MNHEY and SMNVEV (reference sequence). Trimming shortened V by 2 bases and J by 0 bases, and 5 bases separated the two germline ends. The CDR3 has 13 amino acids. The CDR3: CASSLTSSYEQYF. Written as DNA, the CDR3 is TGTGCCAGCAGTTTAACGAGCTCCTACGAGCAGTACTTC.

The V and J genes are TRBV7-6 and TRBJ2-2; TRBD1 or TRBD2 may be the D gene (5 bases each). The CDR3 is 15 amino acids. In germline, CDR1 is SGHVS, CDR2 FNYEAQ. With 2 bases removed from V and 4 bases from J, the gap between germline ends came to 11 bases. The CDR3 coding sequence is TGTGCCAGCAGCTTAAGTGGGACCCCCACCGGGGAGCTGTTTTTT. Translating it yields CASSLSGTPTGELFF.

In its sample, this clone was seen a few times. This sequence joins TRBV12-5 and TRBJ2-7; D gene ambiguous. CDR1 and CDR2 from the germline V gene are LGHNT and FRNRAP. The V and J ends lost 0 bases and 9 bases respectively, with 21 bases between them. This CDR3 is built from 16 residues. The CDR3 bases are TGTGCTAGTGGTTTGGTAGGCTCCGTTCCAATATCGGGGCAGTACTTC. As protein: CASGLVGSVPISGQYF.

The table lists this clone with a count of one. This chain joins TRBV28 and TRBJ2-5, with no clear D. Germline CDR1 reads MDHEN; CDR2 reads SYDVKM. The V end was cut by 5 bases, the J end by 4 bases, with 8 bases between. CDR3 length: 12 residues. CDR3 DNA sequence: TGTGCCAGCAGTCCCCCAGTAGAGACCCAGTACTTC. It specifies CASSPPVETQYF.

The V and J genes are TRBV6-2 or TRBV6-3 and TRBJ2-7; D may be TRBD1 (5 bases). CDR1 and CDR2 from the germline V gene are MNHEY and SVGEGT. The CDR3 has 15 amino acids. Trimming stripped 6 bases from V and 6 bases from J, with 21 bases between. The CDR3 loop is CASSSTGLAESEQYF. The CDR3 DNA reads TGTGCCAGCAGCTCTACAGGTTTGGCGGAAAGCGAGCAGTACTTC.

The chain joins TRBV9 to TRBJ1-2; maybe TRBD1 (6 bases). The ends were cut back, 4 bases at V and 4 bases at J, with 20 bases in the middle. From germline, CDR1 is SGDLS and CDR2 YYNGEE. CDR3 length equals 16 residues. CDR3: CASSPHSGGAGYGYTF. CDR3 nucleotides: TGTGCCAGCAGCCCCCATTCCGGGGGCGCAGGCTATGGCTACACCTTC.

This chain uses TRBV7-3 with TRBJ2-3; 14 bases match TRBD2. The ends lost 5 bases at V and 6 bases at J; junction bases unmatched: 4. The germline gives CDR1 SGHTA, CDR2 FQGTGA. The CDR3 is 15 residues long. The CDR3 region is CASSPTSGRVDTQYF. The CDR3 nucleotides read TGTGCCAGCAGCCCGACTAGCGGGAGGGTCGATACGCAGTATTTT.

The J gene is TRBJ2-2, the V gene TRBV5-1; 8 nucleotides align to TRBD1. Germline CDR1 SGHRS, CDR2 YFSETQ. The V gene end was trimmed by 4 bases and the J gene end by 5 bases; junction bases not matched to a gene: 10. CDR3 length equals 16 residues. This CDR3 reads CASSVGQGFGTGELFF. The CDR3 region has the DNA TGCGCCAGCAGCGTCGGACAGGGCTTTGGGACCGGGGAGCTGTTTTTT.

CDR3 sequence: CASSPTRRGEDDGYTF. The CDR3 region has the DNA TGTGCCAGCAGCCCAACCCGCAGGGGCGAGGATGATGGCTACACCTTC. V is TRBV7-9 and J is TRBJ1-2; maybe TRBD1 (6 bases). Trimming stripped 5 bases from V and 6 bases from J, with 22 bases between. The CDR3 is 16 amino acids. CDR1 and CDR2 from the germline V gene are SEHNR and FQNEAQ (reference sequence).

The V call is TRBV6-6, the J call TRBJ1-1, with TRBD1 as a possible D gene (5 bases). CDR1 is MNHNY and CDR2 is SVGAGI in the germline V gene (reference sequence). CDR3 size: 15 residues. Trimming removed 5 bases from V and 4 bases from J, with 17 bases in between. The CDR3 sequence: CASSPTGQRGTEAFF. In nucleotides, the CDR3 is TGTGCCAGCAGTCCAACGGGCCAGAGGGGCACTGAAGCTTTCTTT.

The CDR3 DNA sequence: TGTGCCAGTAGTATAGACCACCGGGGTCCCGGATACGAGCAGTACTTC. Translation: CASSIDHRGPGYEQYF. The J gene is TRBJ2-7, the V gene TRBV19; possible D gene TRBD2, 5 bases. Germline CDR1 LNHDA, CDR2 SQIVND (reference sequence). V lost 0 bases and J 4 bases, leaving 16 bases between the germline ends. The CDR3 sequence is 16 residues long. Using reference TRBV19 and TRBJ2-7 for the parts outside the CDR3, the full variable domain is DGGITQSPKYLFRKEGQNVTLSCEQNLNHDAMYWYRQDPGQGLRLIYYSQIVNDFQKGDIAEGYSVSREKKESFPLTVTSAQKNPTAFYLCASSIDHRGPGYEQYFGPGTRLTVT.

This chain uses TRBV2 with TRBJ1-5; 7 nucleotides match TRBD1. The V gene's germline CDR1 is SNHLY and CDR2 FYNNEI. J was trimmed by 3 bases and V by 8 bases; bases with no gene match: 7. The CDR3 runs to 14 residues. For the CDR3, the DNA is TGTGCCAGCGTTACGACAGGGAACAATCAGCCCCAGCATTTT. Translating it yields CASVTTGNNQPQHF.

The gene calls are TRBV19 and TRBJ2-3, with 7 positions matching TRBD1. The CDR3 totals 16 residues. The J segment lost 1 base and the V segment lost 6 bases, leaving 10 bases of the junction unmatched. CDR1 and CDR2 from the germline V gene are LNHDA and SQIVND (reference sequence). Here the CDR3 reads CASSSRDSLGTDTQYF. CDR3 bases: TGTGCCAGTAGCAGTAGGGACAGCCTCGGCACAGATACGCAGTATTTT.

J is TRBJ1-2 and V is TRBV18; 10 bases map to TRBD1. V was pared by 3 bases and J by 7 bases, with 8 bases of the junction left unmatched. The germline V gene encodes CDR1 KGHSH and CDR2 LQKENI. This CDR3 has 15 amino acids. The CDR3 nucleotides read TGTGCCAGCTCACCTTCGACAGGGGGCCTCAGTGGCTACACCTTC. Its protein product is CASSPSTGGLSGYTF.

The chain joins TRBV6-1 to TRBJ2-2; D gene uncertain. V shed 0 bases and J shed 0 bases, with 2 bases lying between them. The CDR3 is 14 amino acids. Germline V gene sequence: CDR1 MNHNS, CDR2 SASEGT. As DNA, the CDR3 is TGTGCCAGCAGTGAAGCCCCGAACACCGGGGAGCTGTTTTTT. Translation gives CASSEAPNTGELFF.

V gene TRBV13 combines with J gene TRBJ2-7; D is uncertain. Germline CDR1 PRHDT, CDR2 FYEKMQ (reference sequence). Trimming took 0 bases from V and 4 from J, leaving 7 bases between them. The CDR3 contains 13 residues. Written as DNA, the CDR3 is TGTGCCAGCAGCTTAGGCCGTACTTACGAGCAGTACTTC. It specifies CASSLGRTYEQYF. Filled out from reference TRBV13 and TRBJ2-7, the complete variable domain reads AAGVIQSPRHLIKEKRETATLKCYPIPRHDTVYWYQQGPGQDPQFLISFYEKMQSDKGSIPDRFSAQQFSDYHSELNMSSLELGDSALYFCASSLGRTYEQYFGPGTRLTVT.

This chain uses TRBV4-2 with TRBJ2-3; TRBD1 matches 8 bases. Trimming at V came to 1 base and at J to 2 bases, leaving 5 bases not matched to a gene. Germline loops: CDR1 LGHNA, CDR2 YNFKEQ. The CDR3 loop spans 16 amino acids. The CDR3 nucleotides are TGTGCCAGCAGCCAAGGCAGGGGGCACCCCACAGATACGCAGTATTTT. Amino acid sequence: CASSQGRGHPTDTQYF.

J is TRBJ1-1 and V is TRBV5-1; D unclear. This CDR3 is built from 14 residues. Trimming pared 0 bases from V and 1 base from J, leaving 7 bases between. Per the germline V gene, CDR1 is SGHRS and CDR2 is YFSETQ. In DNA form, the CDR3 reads TGCGCCAGCAGCTTGGCCGCGGGGAACACTGAAGCTTTCTTT. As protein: CASSLAAGNTEAFF.

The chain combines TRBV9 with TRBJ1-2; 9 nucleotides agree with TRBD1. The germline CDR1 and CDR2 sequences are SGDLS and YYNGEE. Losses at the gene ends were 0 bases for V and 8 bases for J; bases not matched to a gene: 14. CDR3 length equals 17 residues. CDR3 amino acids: CASSVAPLTGGVEGYTF. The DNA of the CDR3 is TGTGCCAGCAGCGTAGCCCCCTTGACAGGGGGTGTAGAGGGCTACACCTTC.

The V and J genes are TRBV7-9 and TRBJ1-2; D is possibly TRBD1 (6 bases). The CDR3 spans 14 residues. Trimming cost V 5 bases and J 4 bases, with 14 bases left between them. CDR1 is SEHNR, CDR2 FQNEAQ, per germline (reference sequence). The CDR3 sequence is CASSHGTPFYGYTF. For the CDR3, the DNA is TGTGCCAGCAGCCACGGGACACCTTTCTATGGCTACACCTTC. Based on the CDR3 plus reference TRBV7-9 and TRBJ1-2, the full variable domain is DTGVSQNPRHKITKRGQNVTFRCDPISEHNRLYWYRQTLGQGPEFLTYFQNEAQLEKSRLLSDRFSAERPKGSFSTLEIQRTEQGDSAMYLCASSHGTPFYGYTFGSGTRLTVV.

This chain's CDR3 is CASSLHSKQAQYF. CDR3 DNA sequence: TGTGCCAGCAGTTTACATTCTAAGCAGGCCCAGTACTTC. This sequence joins TRBV12-3 or TRBV12-4 and TRBJ2-5; D remains unclear. V shed 2 bases and J shed 9 bases, with 13 bases lying between them. This CDR3 contains 13 residues.

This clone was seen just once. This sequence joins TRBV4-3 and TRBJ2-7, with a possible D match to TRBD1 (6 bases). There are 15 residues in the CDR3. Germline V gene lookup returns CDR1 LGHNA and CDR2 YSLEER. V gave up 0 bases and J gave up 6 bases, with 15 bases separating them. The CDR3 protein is CASSQDTWTDGEQYF. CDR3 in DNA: TGCGCCAGCAGCCAAGATACTTGGACAGACGGCGAGCAGTACTTC.